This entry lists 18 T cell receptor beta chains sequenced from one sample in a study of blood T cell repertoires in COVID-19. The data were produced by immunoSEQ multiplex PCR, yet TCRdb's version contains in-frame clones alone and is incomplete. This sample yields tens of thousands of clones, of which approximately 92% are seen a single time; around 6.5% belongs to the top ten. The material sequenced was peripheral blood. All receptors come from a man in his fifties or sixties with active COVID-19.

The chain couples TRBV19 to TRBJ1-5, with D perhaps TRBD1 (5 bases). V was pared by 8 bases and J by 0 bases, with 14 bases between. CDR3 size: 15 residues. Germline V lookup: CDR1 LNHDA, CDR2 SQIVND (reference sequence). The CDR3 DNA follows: TGTGCCAGTGTCCCGGTGGGGGGTAGCAATCAGCCCCAGCATTTT. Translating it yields CASVPVGGSNQPQHF.

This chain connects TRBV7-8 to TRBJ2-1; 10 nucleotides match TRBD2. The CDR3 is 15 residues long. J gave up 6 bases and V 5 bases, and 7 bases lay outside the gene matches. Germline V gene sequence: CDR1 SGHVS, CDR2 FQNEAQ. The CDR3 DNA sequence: TGTGCCAGCAGCCGAGAAGCGGGGGGGCCCAATGAGCAGTTCTTC. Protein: CASSREAGGPNEQFF.

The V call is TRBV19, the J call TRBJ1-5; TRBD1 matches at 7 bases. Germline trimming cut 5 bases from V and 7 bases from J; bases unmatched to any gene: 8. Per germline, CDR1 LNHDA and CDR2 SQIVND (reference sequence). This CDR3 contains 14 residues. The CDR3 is CASSPRGQGQPQHF. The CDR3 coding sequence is TGTGCCAGTAGTCCGAGGGGGCAGGGACAGCCCCAGCATTTT.

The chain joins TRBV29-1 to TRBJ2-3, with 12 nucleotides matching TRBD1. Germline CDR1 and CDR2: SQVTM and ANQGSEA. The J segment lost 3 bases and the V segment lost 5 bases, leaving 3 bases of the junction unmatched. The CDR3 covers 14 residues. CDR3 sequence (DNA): TGCAGCGTTAGGGACAGGGGGCTGACAGATACGCAGTATTTT. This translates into CSVRDRGLTDTQYF.

The CDR3 region has the DNA TGTGCCAGCAGCCATGTAGCGGGGGTTGCGAATGAGCAGTTCTTC. Translation: CASSHVAGVANEQFF. The chain is built from TRBV4-2 and TRBJ2-1, with TRBD2 matching over 9 bases. Trimming at V came to 3 bases and at J to 7 bases, leaving 7 bases not matched to a gene. This CDR3 has 15 amino acids. Germline-derived CDR1 and CDR2 are LGHNA and YNFKEQ.

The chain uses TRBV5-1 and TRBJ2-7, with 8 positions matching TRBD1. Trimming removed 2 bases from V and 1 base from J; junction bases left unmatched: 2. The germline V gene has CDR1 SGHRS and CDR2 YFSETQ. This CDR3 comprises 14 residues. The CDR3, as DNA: TGCGCCAGCAGCTTTCGACAGGGGTCCTACGAGCAGTACTTC. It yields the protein CASSFRQGSYEQYF.

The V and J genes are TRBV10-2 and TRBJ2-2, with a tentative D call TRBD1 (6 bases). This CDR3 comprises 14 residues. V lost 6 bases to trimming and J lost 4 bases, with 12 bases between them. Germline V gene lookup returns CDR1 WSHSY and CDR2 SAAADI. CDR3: CASSRQVFTGELFF. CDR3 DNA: TGCGCCAGCAGCCGACAGGTGTTCACCGGGGAGCTGTTTTTT.

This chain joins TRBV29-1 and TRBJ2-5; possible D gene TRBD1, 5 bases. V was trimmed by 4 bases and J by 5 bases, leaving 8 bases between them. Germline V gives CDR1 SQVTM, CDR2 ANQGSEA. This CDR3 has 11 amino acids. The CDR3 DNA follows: TGCAGCGTTGGCCCAGGGGAGACCCAGTACTTC. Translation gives CSVGPGETQYF. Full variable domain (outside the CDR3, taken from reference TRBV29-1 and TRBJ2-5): SAVISQKPSRDICQRGTSLTIQCQVDSQVTMMFWYRQQPGQSLTLIATANQGSEATYESGFVIDKFPISRPNLTFSTLTVSNMSPEDSSIYLCSVGPGETQYFGPGTRLLVL.

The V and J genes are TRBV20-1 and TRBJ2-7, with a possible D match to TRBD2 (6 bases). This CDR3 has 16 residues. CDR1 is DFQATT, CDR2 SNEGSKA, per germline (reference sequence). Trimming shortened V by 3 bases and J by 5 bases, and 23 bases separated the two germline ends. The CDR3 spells CSASLRGWQGGHEQYF. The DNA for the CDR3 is TGCAGTGCTAGTTTGCGGGGCTGGCAGGGAGGCCACGAGCAGTACTTC.

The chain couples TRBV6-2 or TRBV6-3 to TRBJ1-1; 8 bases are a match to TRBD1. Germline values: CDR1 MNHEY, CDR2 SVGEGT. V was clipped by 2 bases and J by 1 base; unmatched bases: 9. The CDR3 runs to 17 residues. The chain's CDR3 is CASSYGRAGTGNTEAFF. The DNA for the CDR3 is TGTGCCAGCAGTTACGGGAGGGCCGGGACAGGGAACACTGAAGCTTTCTTT.

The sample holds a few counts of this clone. The CDR3 loop is CASTLGTHQPQHF. The CDR3 DNA reads TGTGCCAGCACCTTGGGGACACATCAGCCCCAGCATTTT. This sequence joins TRBV7-9 and TRBJ1-5, with D possibly matching TRBD1 (6 bases). Trimming stripped 7 bases from V and 5 bases from J, with 12 bases between. The CDR3 is 13 amino acids. Germline-derived CDR1 and CDR2 are SEHNR and FQNEAQ (reference sequence).

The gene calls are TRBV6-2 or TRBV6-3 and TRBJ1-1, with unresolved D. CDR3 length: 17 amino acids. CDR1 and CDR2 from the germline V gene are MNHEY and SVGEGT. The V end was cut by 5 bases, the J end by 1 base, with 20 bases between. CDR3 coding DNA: TGTGCCAGCAGTCGTGGCGACTTATCCTTTTCGAACACTGAAGCTTTCTTT. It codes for CASSRGDLSFSNTEAFF.

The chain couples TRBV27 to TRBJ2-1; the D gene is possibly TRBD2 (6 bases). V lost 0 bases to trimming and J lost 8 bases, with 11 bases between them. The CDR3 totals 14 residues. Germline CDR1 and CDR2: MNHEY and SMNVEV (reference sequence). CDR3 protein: CASSLSTSQYEQFF. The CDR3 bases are TGTGCCAGCAGTTTATCGACTAGTCAGTATGAGCAGTTCTTC.

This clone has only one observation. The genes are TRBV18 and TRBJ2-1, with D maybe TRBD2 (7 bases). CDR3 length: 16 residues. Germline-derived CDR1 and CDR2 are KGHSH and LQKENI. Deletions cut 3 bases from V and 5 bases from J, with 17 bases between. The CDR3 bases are TGTGCCAGCTCACCTCCGAGGGGGGAGGGGAACAATGAGCAGTTCTTC. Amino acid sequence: CASSPPRGEGNNEQFF.

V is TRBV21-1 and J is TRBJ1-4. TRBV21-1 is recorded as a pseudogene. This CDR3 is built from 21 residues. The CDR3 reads CASSKRTEACGDYATNEKLFF. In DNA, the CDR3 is TGTGCCAGCAGCAAGAGAACGGAAGCTTGCGGGGACTATGCAACTAATGAAAAACTGTTTTTT.

The CDR3 protein is CASSDGPGQGAHTEAFF. As DNA, the CDR3 is TGCGCCAGCAGTGATGGCCCGGGACAGGGGGCCCACACTGAAGCTTTCTTT. The chain is built from TRBV10-2 and TRBJ1-1, with 12 bases aligning to TRBD1. The CDR3 contains 17 residues. Germline lookup yields CDR1 WSHSY and CDR2 SAAADI. V was pared by 3 bases and J by 3 bases, with 8 bases of the junction left unmatched.

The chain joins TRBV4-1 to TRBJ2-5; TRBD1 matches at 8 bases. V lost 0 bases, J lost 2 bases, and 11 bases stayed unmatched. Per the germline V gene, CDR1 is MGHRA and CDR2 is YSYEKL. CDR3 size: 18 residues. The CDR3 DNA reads TGCGCCAGCAGCCAAGAAGGTAGTGACAGGGGATGGCAAGAGACCCAGTACTTC. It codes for CASSQEGSDRGWQETQYF.

The CDR3 DNA reads TGTGCCAGCAGCTTGGAGGGACAGGGTTACTCAGAGACCCAGTACTTC. Translating it yields CASSLEGQGYSETQYF. The rearrangement uses TRBV5-6 and TRBJ2-5; 9 bases map to TRBD1. From germline, CDR1 is SGHDT and CDR2 YYEEEE. V trimming: 0 bases; J trimming: 4 bases; junction bases outside the gene matches: 7. The CDR3 loop spans 16 amino acids.